The 32 T cell receptor beta chains below all came from one sample that was sequenced in a study of blood T cell repertoires in COVID-19. TCRdb keeps only in-frame clones here, not all; method: immunoSEQ multiplex PCR. The sample shows roughly 110,000 clones, around 82% of them seen only once. The sample consisted of peripheral blood. Receptor source: a human donor in a cohort sampled during active COVID-19.

This rearrangement joins TRBV11-2 to TRBJ2-3; the D gene is possibly TRBD1 (5 bases). The V gene's germline CDR1 is SGHAT and CDR2 FQNNGV. V dropped 1 base and J dropped 1 base, with 15 bases sitting between them. The CDR3 consists of 17 residues. The CDR3 nucleotides read TGTGCCAGCAGCTTAGGGGGTTTAAGGGGCCGCACAGATACGCAGTATTTT. Residues: CASSLGGLRGRTDTQYF. The whole variable domain, filled in from reference TRBV11-2 and TRBJ2-3, reads EAGVAQSPRYKIIEKRQSVAFWCNPISGHATLYWYQQILGQGPKLLIQFQNNGVVDDSQLPKDRFSAERLKGVDSTLKIQPAKLEDSAVYLCASSLGGLRGRTDTQYFGPGTRLTVL.

Concerning this clone: At the DNA level, this CDR3 is encoded by other sequences in the same sample as well. This sequence joins TRBV7-2 and TRBJ1-2; tentative D call: TRBD1 (5 bases). The CDR3 extends over 14 amino acids. V lost 9 bases and J 4 bases, leaving 18 bases between the germline ends. Germline loops: CDR1 SGHTA, CDR2 FQGNSA. The DNA for the CDR3 is TGTGCCAGTAGCCCGACCGGGGGTCTCTATGGCTACACCTTC. It yields the protein CASSPTGGLYGYTF.

This clone was picked up a small number of times. The chain employs TRBV28 and TRBJ2-1, with 7 bases matching TRBD2. The CDR3 is made up of 16 amino acids. The V segment lost 3 bases and the J segment 4 bases; nucleotides outside the gene matches: 9. Per germline, CDR1 MDHEN and CDR2 SYDVKM. CDR3 DNA sequence: TGTGCCAGCAGTTTTCTAGCGACCGGGGGGTACAATGAGCAGTTCTTC. It translates to CASSFLATGGYNEQFF.

This clone came up once. J is TRBJ1-3 and V is TRBV5-4, with 7 bases identical to TRBD1. The J segment lost 4 bases and the V segment lost 4 bases, leaving 11 bases of the junction unmatched. Germline loops: CDR1 SGHNT, CDR2 YYREEE (reference sequence). The CDR3 sequence is 16 residues long. CDR3 in amino acids: CASSTRQGPSGNTIYF. The CDR3 coding sequence is TGTGCCAGCAGCACCCGACAGGGACCCTCGGGAAACACCATATATTTT.

J is TRBJ2-1 and V is TRBV7-2; tentatively, D is TRBD1 (6 bases). The CDR3 runs to 19 residues. The V and J ends lost 5 bases and 0 bases respectively, with 23 bases between them. Germline lookup yields CDR1 SGHTA and CDR2 FQGNSA. In DNA form, the CDR3 reads TGTGCCAGCAGCCCTCGCCCTACAGGGACCACTAGCTCCTACAATGAGCAGTTCTTC. Its protein product is CASSPRPTGTTSSYNEQFF.

The rearrangement links TRBV7-9 to TRBJ2-7; D gene unclear. CDR1 is SEHNR and CDR2 is FQNEAQ in the germline V gene (reference sequence). CDR3 size: 15 residues. The V end was cut by 4 bases, the J end by 0 bases, with 13 bases between. The CDR3 here is CASSSPPGFSYEQYF. The CDR3 DNA reads as TGTGCCAGCAGCTCCCCCCCGGGTTTCTCCTACGAGCAGTACTTC.

This chain uses TRBV28 with TRBJ1-4; D is perhaps TRBD1 (6 bases). This CDR3 has 14 amino acids. The germline CDR1 and CDR2 sequences are MDHEN and SYDVKM. V gave up 7 bases and J gave up 6 bases, with 15 bases separating them. The CDR3 bases are TGTGCCAGCAAAGGGGGGGGCCATTATGAAAAACTGTTTTTT. Translating it yields CASKGGGHYEKLFF.

J is TRBJ2-2 and V is TRBV24-1; TRBD2 agrees at 10 bases. V trimming: 5 bases; J trimming: 7 bases; junction bases outside the gene matches: 3. This CDR3 contains 14 residues. Germline V gene lookup returns CDR1 KGHDR and CDR2 SFDVKD. The CDR3 bases are TGTGCCACCAGTGGAGCGGGAGGGGGCGGGGAGCTGTTTTTT. Translation gives CATSGAGGGGELFF.

The chain has TRBV7-6 and TRBJ2-5; 9 nucleotides agree with TRBD2. Germline lookup yields CDR1 SGHVS and CDR2 FNYEAQ. The CDR3 consists of 15 residues. The V segment lost 5 bases and the J segment 5 bases; nucleotides outside the gene matches: 9. This CDR3 reads CASSPIAGVRETQYF. In nucleotides, the CDR3 is TGTGCCAGCAGCCCAATAGCGGGAGTCAGGGAGACCCAGTACTTC.

The rearrangement joins TRBV5-1 to TRBJ2-2; 10 positions agree with TRBD2. J gave up 2 bases and V 0 bases, and 7 bases lay outside the gene matches. This CDR3 comprises 18 residues. CDR1 and CDR2 from the germline V gene are SGHRS and YFSETQ. The CDR3 sequence: CASSLDPSGRSNTGELFF. CDR3 bases: TGCGCCAGCAGCTTGGACCCTAGCGGGAGATCAAACACCGGGGAGCTGTTTTTT.

The gene calls are TRBV9 and TRBJ1-5; D is unclear. This CDR3 region has 15 residues. CDR1 is SGDLS, CDR2 YYNGEE, per germline. V was pared by 0 bases and J by 2 bases, with 9 bases between. CDR3 protein: CASSVGEGGNQPQHF. CDR3 DNA sequence: TGTGCCAGCAGCGTAGGGGAGGGTGGCAATCAGCCCCAGCATTTT.

The chain is built from TRBV27 and TRBJ1-1, with a possible D match to TRBD1 (6 bases). The germline gives CDR1 MNHEY, CDR2 SMNVEV (reference sequence). V was trimmed by 5 bases and J by 4 bases, leaving 14 bases between them. The CDR3 sequence is 14 residues long. The CDR3 region has the DNA TGTGCCAGCAGTCCCCGGGGGGCTCGCACTGAAGCTTTCTTT. The encoded protein is CASSPRGARTEAFF.

This rearrangement joins TRBV18 to TRBJ2-7; 7 positions match TRBD1. The CDR3 runs to 14 residues. The germline CDR1 and CDR2 sequences are KGHSH and LQKENI. Trimming removed 3 bases from V and 5 bases from J; junction bases left unmatched: 7. This CDR3 reads CASSPIPTGNEQYV. As DNA, the CDR3 is TGTGCCAGCTCACCTATCCCGACAGGGAACGAGCAGTACGTC.

The chain uses TRBV5-1 and TRBJ2-3; the D gene is possibly TRBD2 (6 bases). This CDR3 has 14 amino acids. Germline V CDR1 and CDR2: SGHRS, YFSETQ. V lost 4 bases, J lost 9 bases, and 18 bases lay in between. CDR3 protein: CASSLSGLRETQYF. In nucleotides, the CDR3 is TGCGCCAGCAGCCTCTCGGGCCTTCGGGAGACGCAGTATTTT.

This sequence joins TRBV7-2 and TRBJ2-5; 7 bases line up with TRBD1. The CDR3 totals 13 residues. The germline gives CDR1 SGHTA, CDR2 FQGNSA. The ends lost 4 bases at V and 5 bases at J; junction bases unmatched: 4. CDR3 in DNA: TGTGCCAGCAGCTCCAACAGGGGCGAGACCCAGTACTTC. This encodes CASSSNRGETQYF.

This chain uses TRBV25-1 with TRBJ2-1, with 10 bases aligning to TRBD1. The CDR3 contains 17 residues. CDR1 MGHDK and CDR2 SYGVNS come from the germline V gene. Trimming took 3 bases from V and 8 from J; bases not matched to a gene: 13. CDR3 sequence reads: CASSDNVGTGVSDEQFF. CDR3 in DNA: TGTGCCAGCAGTGATAACGTTGGGACAGGGGTTTCCGATGAGCAGTTCTTC.

The chain combines TRBV7-8 with TRBJ1-1, with D maybe TRBD1 (5 bases). The CDR3 length is 16 residues. CDR1 SGHVS and CDR2 FQNEAQ come from the germline V gene. Trimming pared 2 bases from V and 1 base from J, leaving 14 bases between. The CDR3 DNA is TGTGCCAGCAGCTTATTGGATCAGGGAACGAACACTGAAGCTTTCTTT. Protein: CASSLLDQGTNTEAFF.

The chain joins TRBV5-1 to TRBJ1-5; 9 bases align to TRBD1. This CDR3 comprises 16 residues. Trimming removed 3 bases from V and 7 bases from J; junction bases left unmatched: 11. Germline values: CDR1 SGHRS, CDR2 YFSETQ. CDR3 residues: CASSSVPGQGGQPQHF. CDR3 nucleotides: TGCGCCAGCAGCTCCGTCCCGGGACAGGGTGGACAGCCCCAGCATTTT.

This chain uses TRBV5-1 with TRBJ1-4; TRBD1 is a possible D gene (5 bases). Germline V lookup: CDR1 SGHRS, CDR2 YFSETQ. Deletions cut 0 bases from V and 4 bases from J, with 10 bases between. The CDR3 is 15 residues long. Written as DNA, the CDR3 is TGCGCCAGCAGCTTGGCCTCGGGGGTTAATGAAAAACTGTTTTTT. It yields the protein CASSLASGVNEKLFF. The full variable domain, with the rest looked up from reference TRBV5-1 and TRBJ1-4, is KAGVTQTPRYLIKTRGQQVTLSCSPISGHRSVSWYQQTPGQGLQFLFEYFSETQRNKGNFPGRFSGRQFSNSRSEMNVSTLELGDSALYLCASSLASGVNEKLFFGSGTQLSVL.

J is TRBJ2-3 and V is TRBV27; a weak D match, TRBD2 (6 bases). Trimming took 4 bases from V and 5 from J, leaving 19 bases between them. The germline V gene has CDR1 MNHEY and CDR2 SMNVEV (reference sequence). This CDR3 has 16 residues. This CDR3 is CASSSLGGTPQDTQYF. DNA for the CDR3: TGTGCCAGCAGTTCCCTTGGCGGGACCCCCCAAGATACGCAGTATTTT.

The chain couples TRBV11-2 to TRBJ1-6, with D possibly being TRBD1 (5 bases). The CDR3 length is 15 residues. With 5 bases removed from V and 3 bases from J, the gap between germline ends came to 11 bases. Germline values: CDR1 SGHAT, CDR2 FQNNGV. In DNA, the CDR3 is TGTGCCAGCAGCCCTGACAGCCTCTATAATTCACCCCTCCACTTT. Translated, it gives CASSPDSLYNSPLHF.

This chain uses TRBV6-1 with TRBJ2-3, with 8 bases lining up with TRBD2. The CDR3 consists of 16 residues. From germline, CDR1 is MNHNS and CDR2 SASEGT. V was pared by 3 bases and J by 2 bases, with 7 bases of the junction left unmatched. CDR3 bases: TGTGCCAGCAGTGAGTGGGCGGGAGGCCCCACAGATACGCAGTATTTT. Protein sequence: CASSEWAGGPTDTQYF.

This chain connects TRBV28 to TRBJ1-5; D is undetermined. Trimming took 6 bases from V and 2 from J, leaving 14 bases between them. Germline V gene lookup returns CDR1 MDHEN and CDR2 SYDVKM. This CDR3 comprises 15 residues. The CDR3 protein is CASRPGGVRNQPQHF. The DNA for the CDR3 is TGTGCCAGCAGACCCGGCGGGGTACGCAATCAGCCCCAGCATTTT.

This clone showed up just once. The V call is TRBV5-4, the J call TRBJ2-3; weak D call: TRBD1 (6 bases). The V gene's germline CDR1 is SGHNT and CDR2 YYREEE (reference sequence). The CDR3 spans 15 residues. Trimming stripped 4 bases from V and 2 bases from J, with 14 bases between. The CDR3 region has the DNA TGTGCCAGCAGCCGCGACAGGATCCACACAGATACGCAGTATTTT. Translating it yields CASSRDRIHTDTQYF.

V is TRBV9 and J is TRBJ2-1, with 7 nucleotides matching TRBD2. The CDR3 covers 18 residues. The V gene's germline CDR1 is SGDLS and CDR2 YYNGEE. V lost 6 bases, J lost 0 bases, and 15 bases stayed unmatched. The CDR3 DNA reads TGTGCCAGCAACCCATTTGGGGGGGGGTTCAGCTCCTACAATGAGCAGTTCTTC. Protein sequence: CASNPFGGGFSSYNEQFF.

DNA for the CDR3: TGTGCCTGGAGTCCGGACACAAACTATGGCTACACCTTC. Amino acid sequence: CAWSPDTNYGYTF. V usage is TRBV30 and J usage is TRBJ1-2, with D possibly being TRBD1 (5 bases). This CDR3 is built from 13 residues. V gave up 2 bases and J gave up 2 bases, with 9 bases separating them. CDR1 is GTSNPN, CDR2 SVGIG, per germline (reference sequence).

The chain recombines TRBV5-4 with TRBJ2-1, with TRBD2 identical over 11 bases. The CDR3 sequence is 18 residues long. CDR1 SGHNT and CDR2 YYREEE come from the germline V gene (reference sequence). V trimming: 0 bases; J trimming: 10 bases; junction bases outside the gene matches: 15. The CDR3 nucleotides read TGTGCCAGCAGCTTGGCCGACGGAACTAGCGGGAGAATGGAGGAGCAGTTCTTC. Amino acid sequence: CASSLADGTSGRMEEQFF.

The chain combines TRBV4-3 with TRBJ2-1; 8 positions match TRBD2. CDR1 is LGHNA and CDR2 is YSLEER in the germline V gene. CDR3 length equals 16 residues. V dropped 2 bases and J dropped 5; count of bases not matched to a gene: 8. CDR3 amino acids: CASSQRRGAGDNEQFF. The CDR3 DNA follows: TGCGCCAGCAGCCAACGGCGGGGAGCGGGGGACAATGAGCAGTTCTTC.

The gene calls are TRBV28 and TRBJ2-3, with 8 bases matching TRBD2. Germline trimming cut 4 bases from V and 3 bases from J; bases unmatched to any gene: 6. The germline CDR1 and CDR2 sequences are MDHEN and SYDVKM. The CDR3 covers 15 residues. CDR3 sequence: CASSSRGGITDTQYF. The CDR3 nucleotides are TGTGCCAGCAGTTCCCGGGGGGGGATTACAGATACGCAGTATTTT.

This chain uses TRBV19 with TRBJ2-6; 9 nucleotides match TRBD2. With 2 bases clipped from V and 0 bases from J, the junction kept 2 bases outside the gene matches. The CDR3 has 17 amino acids. The V gene's germline CDR1 is LNHDA and CDR2 SQIVND (reference sequence). The CDR3 region is CASSILAGYSGANVLTF. In DNA form, the CDR3 reads TGTGCCAGTAGTATACTAGCGGGGTACTCTGGGGCCAACGTCCTGACTTTC. The entire variable domain, with the rest obtained from reference TRBV19 and TRBJ2-6, is as follows: DGGITQSPKYLFRKEGQNVTLSCEQNLNHDAMYWYRQDPGQGLRLIYYSQIVNDFQKGDIAEGYSVSREKKESFPLTVTSAQKNPTAFYLCASSILAGYSGANVLTFGAGSRLTVL.

The V gene is TRBV5-8, the J gene TRBJ2-3; maybe TRBD2 (5 bases). The CDR3 has 13 amino acids. CDR1 and CDR2 (germline): SGHTS, YDEGEE. Trimming shortened V by 5 bases and J by 3 bases, and 10 bases separated the two germline ends. In DNA form, the CDR3 reads TGTGCCAGCAGTTATGGACTTACAGATACGCAGTATTTT. This encodes CASSYGLTDTQYF.

J is TRBJ2-7 and V is TRBV5-5; possibly TRBD1 for D (6 bases). V was clipped by 1 base and J by 7 bases, with 18 bases between them. CDR3 length: 15 amino acids. CDR1 and CDR2 (germline): SGHKS, YYEKEE (reference sequence). CDR3 sequence (DNA): TGTGCCAGCAGCTTGAGACAGGTCGACTTTTCTGAGCAGTACGTC. It encodes CASSLRQVDFSEQYV.